This is a list of T cell receptor beta chains from one sample in a study of vaccination and CD4 T cells after COVID-19. TCRdb independently ran MiXCR on the PCR reads; one entry per CDR3 protein. Counted here are about 9,900 distinct CDR3 sequences, 50% to 65% occurring once; the ten biggest clones make up approximately 40%. These receptors have no known antigen. Specimen: CD4+ T cells from blood, cultured in vitro. The receptors originated from a human donor who had recovered from COVID-19. CDR3s include the opening cysteine and the closing phenylalanine or tryptophan. Fields, in order: clone size, V gene, D gene, J gene, CDR3 DNA, CDR3 protein. D genes are given only for firm matches. A row's size may be missing; if present it is once, few, many or a size class.

clone_size: few
v_call: TRBV6-5
d_call: .
j_call: TRBJ1-5
cdr3_nt: TGTGCCAGCAGTTACTCACGGCAGGCGCTTCGGGGCAATCAGCCCCAGCATTTT
cdr3_aa: CASSYSRQALRGNQPQHF

clone_size: .
v_call: TRBV20-1
d_call: TRBD1
j_call: TRBJ1-2
cdr3_nt: TGCAGTGCTAGACCCCACTCGGGACAGGCTAACTATGGCTACACCTTC
cdr3_aa: CSARPHSGQANYGYTF

clone_size: .
v_call: TRBV30
d_call: TRBD2
j_call: TRBJ2-7
cdr3_nt: TGTGCCTGGAGGTCGCGGGGGGGAACCTACGAGCAGTACTTC
cdr3_aa: CAWRSRGGTYEQYF

clone_size: .
v_call: TRBV6-4
d_call: .
j_call: TRBJ2-3
cdr3_nt: TGTGCCACCCCCGGTACGCAGTATTTT
cdr3_aa: CATPGTQYF

clone_size: .
v_call: TRBV18
d_call: .
j_call: TRBJ2-2
cdr3_nt: TGTGCCAGCTCACCAAACGCCGGGGAGCTGTTTTTT
cdr3_aa: CASSPNAGELFF

clone_size: .
v_call: TRBV7-9
d_call: .
j_call: TRBJ2-1
cdr3_nt: TGTGCCAGCAGCCTCTCTTTAGTGAGTAATGAGCAGTTCTTC
cdr3_aa: CASSLSLVSNEQFF

clone_size: .
v_call: TRBV10-3
d_call: TRBD1
j_call: TRBJ1-6
cdr3_nt: TGTGCCATCAGTGAATACGCCCCGACAGGGACCTATAATTCACCCCTCCACTTT
cdr3_aa: CAISEYAPTGTYNSPLHF

clone_size: .
v_call: TRBV5-3
d_call: TRBD1
j_call: TRBJ1-5
cdr3_nt: TGTGCCAGCAGCTTCGGCCCGACAGGGATGAATCAGCCCCAGCATTTT
cdr3_aa: CASSFGPTGMNQPQHF

clone_size: .
v_call: TRBV19
d_call: .
j_call: TRBJ2-3
cdr3_nt: TGTGCCAGTAGTACGCTAGCCCCCCTTAACACAGATACGCAGTATTTT
cdr3_aa: CASSTLAPLNTDTQYF

clone_size: .
v_call: TRBV7-9
d_call: .
j_call: TRBJ2-3
cdr3_nt: TGTGCCAGCAGCTTAAACGGGGCCTCTAGCACAGATACGCAGTATTTT
cdr3_aa: CASSLNGASSTDTQYF

clone_size: once
v_call: TRBV11-3
d_call: .
j_call: TRBJ2-1
cdr3_nt: TGTGCCAGCAGCCTAACAGGGTTTGAGCAGTTCTTC
cdr3_aa: CASSLTGFEQFF

clone_size: .
v_call: TRBV30
d_call: TRBD1
j_call: TRBJ1-2
cdr3_nt: TGTGCCTGGAGTGGACGGGACAGGGGACGGAATGGCTACACCTTC
cdr3_aa: CAWSGRDRGRNGYTF

clone_size: few
v_call: TRBV18
d_call: .
j_call: TRBJ1-6
cdr3_nt: TGTGCCAGCTCACCGACCAGGAGCTCCTATAATTCACCCCTCCACTTT
cdr3_aa: CASSPTRSSYNSPLHF

clone_size: .
v_call: TRBV19
d_call: TRBD1
j_call: TRBJ1-2
cdr3_nt: TGTGCCAGCAAGGCGACAGGGGGGTACTATGGCTACACCTTC
cdr3_aa: CASKATGGYYGYTF

clone_size: .
v_call: TRBV19
d_call: .
j_call: TRBJ1-5
cdr3_nt: TGTGCCAGTAGTGTCCTCACAGATAGCAATCAGCCCCAGCATTTT
cdr3_aa: CASSVLTDSNQPQHF

clone_size: .
v_call: TRBV9
d_call: TRBD2
j_call: TRBJ2-1
cdr3_nt: TGTGCCAGCAGCGTAGGAGGGACTAGCGGGGTAGATGAGCAGTTCTTC
cdr3_aa: CASSVGGTSGVDEQFF

clone_size: few
v_call: TRBV5-1
d_call: TRBD1
j_call: TRBJ2-7
cdr3_nt: TGCGCCAGCAGCCCGGGACAGCCCAACAACCGCTACGAGCAGTACTTC
cdr3_aa: CASSPGQPNNRYEQYF

clone_size: .
v_call: TRBV20-1
d_call: .
j_call: TRBJ1-2
cdr3_nt: TGCAGTGCTAGTTCGAACTATGGCTACACCTTC
cdr3_aa: CSASSNYGYTF

clone_size: .
v_call: TRBV30
d_call: .
j_call: TRBJ1-6
cdr3_nt: TGTGCCTGGAGTGATGGGGAATCACCCCTCCACTTT
cdr3_aa: CAWSDGESPLHF

clone_size: few
v_call: TRBV30
d_call: .
j_call: TRBJ1-1
cdr3_nt: TGTGCCTGGAGTGTAGCCCATGAAGCTTTCTTT
cdr3_aa: CAWSVAHEAFF

clone_size: .
v_call: TRBV12-3/TRBV12-4
d_call: .
j_call: TRBJ2-7
cdr3_nt: TGTGCCAGCAGTCAAGCCTACGAGCAGTACTTC
cdr3_aa: CASSQAYEQYF

clone_size: .
v_call: TRBV19
d_call: .
j_call: TRBJ1-5
cdr3_nt: TGTGCCAGTAGTATAGACGCCGATCAGCCCCAGCATTTT
cdr3_aa: CASSIDADQPQHF

clone_size: .
v_call: TRBV6-2/TRBV6-3
d_call: .
j_call: TRBJ1-1
cdr3_nt: TGTGCCAGCAGTTACTCGTGGGGGACACTGATTATGCGGACTGAAGCTTTCTTT
cdr3_aa: CASSYSWGTLIMRTEAFF